Sequencing of this TCR beta chain was carried out in a study of blood T cell repertoires in COVID-19. Method: immunoSEQ multiplex PCR; TCRdb's copy keeps in-frame clones and lacks some. The data hold about 240,000 clones, with about 86% observed a single time. Cohorts were assigned according to the clinical history that participants reported. Germline values: CDR1 SGHNT, CDR2 YYREEE (reference sequence). CDR3 size: 15 residues. Trimming cost V 0 bases and J 0 bases, with 7 bases left between them. Sequenced sample: PBMCs or T cells enriched from blood (not recorded which). The sequence came from a woman aged 40 to 55 with acute COVID-19. This chain links TRBV5-4 with TRBJ2-1; D is unresolved. CDR3 sequence (DNA): TGTGCCAGCAGCTTGGATTTAGTCTCCTACAATGAGCAGTTCTTC. Encoded protein: CASSLDLVSYNEQFF.